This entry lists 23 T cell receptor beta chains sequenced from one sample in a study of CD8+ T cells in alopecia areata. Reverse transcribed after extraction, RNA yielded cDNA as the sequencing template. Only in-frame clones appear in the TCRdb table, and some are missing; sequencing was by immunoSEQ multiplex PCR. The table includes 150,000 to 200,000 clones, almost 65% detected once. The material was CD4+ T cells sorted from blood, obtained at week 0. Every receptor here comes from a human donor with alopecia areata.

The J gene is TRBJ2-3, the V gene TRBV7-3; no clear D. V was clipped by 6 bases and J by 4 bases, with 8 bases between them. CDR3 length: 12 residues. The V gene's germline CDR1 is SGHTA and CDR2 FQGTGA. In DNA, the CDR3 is TGTGCCAGCAGTCAAGGCTCAGATACGCAGTATTTT. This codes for CASSQGSDTQYF.

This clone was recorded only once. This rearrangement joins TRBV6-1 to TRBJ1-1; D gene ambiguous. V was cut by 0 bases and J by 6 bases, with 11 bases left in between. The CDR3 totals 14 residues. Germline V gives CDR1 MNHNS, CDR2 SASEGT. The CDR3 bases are TGTGCCAGCAGTGAAGCGAATCCAAACCCTGAAGCTTTCTTT. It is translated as CASSEANPNPEAFF.

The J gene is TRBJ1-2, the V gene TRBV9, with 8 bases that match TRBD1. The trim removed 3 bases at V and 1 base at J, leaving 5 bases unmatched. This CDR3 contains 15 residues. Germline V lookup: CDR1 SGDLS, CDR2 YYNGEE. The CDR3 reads CASSAATGVNYGYTF. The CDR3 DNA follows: TGTGCCAGCAGCGCGGCGACAGGGGTTAACTATGGCTACACCTTC.

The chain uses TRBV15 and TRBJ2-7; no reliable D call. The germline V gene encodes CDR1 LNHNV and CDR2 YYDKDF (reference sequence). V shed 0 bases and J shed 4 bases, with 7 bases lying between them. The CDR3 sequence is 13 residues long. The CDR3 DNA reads TGTGCCACCAGCAGAGATAAAAGTTACGAGCAGTACTTC. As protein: CATSRDKSYEQYF.

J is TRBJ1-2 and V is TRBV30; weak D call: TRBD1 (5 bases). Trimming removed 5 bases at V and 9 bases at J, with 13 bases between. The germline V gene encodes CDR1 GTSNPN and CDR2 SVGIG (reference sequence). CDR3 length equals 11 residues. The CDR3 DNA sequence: TGTGCCTGGGGGGGAAACCTTCGCTACACCTTC. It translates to CAWGGNLRYTF. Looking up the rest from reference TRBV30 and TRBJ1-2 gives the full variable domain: SQTIHQWPATLVQPVGSPLSLECTVEGTSNPNLYWYRQAAGRGLQLLFYSVGIGQISSEVPQNLSASRPQDRQFILSSKKLLLSDSGFYLCAWGGNLRYTFGSGTRLTVV.

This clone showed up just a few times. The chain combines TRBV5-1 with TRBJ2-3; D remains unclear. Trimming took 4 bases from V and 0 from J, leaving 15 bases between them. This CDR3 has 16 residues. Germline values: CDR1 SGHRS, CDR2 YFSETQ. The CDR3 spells CASSVGLSTSTDTQYF. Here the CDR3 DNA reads TGCGCCAGCAGCGTGGGATTATCAACTAGCACAGATACGCAGTATTTT. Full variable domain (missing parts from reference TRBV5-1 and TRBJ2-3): KAGVTQTPRYLIKTRGQQVTLSCSPISGHRSVSWYQQTPGQGLQFLFEYFSETQRNKGNFPGRFSGRQFSNSRSEMNVSTLELGDSALYLCASSVGLSTSTDTQYFGPGTRLTVL.

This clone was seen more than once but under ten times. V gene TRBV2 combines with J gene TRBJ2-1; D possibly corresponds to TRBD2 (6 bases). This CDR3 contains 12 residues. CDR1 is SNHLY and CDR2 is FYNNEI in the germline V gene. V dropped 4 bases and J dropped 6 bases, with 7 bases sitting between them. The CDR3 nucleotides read TGTGCCAGCAGTGGGGGACTCAATGAGCAGTTCTTC. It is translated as CASSGGLNEQFF.

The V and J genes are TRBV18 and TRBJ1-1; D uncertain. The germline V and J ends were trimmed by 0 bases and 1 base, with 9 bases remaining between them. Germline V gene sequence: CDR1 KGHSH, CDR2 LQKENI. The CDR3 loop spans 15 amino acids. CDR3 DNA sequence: TGTGCCAGCTCACCACCGTTTGTAGGGAACACTGAAGCTTTCTTT. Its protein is CASSPPFVGNTEAFF.

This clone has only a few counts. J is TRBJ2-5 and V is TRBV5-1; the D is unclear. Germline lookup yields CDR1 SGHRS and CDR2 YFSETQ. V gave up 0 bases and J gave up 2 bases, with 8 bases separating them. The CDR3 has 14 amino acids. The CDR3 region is CASSLDSKQETQYF. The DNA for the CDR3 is TGCGCCAGCAGCTTGGACAGTAAGCAAGAGACCCAGTACTTC.

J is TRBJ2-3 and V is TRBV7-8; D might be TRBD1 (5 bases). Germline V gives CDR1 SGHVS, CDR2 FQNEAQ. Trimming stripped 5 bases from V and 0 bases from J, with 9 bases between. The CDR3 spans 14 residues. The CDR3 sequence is CASSPGHSTDTQYF. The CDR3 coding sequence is TGTGCCAGCAGCCCCGGACATAGCACAGATACGCAGTATTTT.

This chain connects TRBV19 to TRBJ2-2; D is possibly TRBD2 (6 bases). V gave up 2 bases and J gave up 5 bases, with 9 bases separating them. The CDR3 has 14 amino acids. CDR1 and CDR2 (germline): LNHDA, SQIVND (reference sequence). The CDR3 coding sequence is TGTGCCAGTAGTATACTGACTAGTACCGGGGAGCTGTTTTTT. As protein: CASSILTSTGELFF.

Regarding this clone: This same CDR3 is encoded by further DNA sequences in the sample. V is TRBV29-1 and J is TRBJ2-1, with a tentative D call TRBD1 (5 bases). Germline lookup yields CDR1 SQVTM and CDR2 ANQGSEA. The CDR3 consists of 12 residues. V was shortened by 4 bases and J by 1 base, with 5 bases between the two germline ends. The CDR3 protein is CSVGQSYNEQFF. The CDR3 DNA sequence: TGCAGCGTTGGACAGTCCTACAATGAGCAGTTCTTC.

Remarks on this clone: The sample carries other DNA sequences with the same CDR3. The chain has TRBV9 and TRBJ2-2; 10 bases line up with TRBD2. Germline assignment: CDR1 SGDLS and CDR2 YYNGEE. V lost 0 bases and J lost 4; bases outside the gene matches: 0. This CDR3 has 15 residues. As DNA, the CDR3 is TGTGCCAGCAGCGTAGCTAGCGGGGGCACCGGGGAGCTGTTTTTT. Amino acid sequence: CASSVASGGTGELFF.

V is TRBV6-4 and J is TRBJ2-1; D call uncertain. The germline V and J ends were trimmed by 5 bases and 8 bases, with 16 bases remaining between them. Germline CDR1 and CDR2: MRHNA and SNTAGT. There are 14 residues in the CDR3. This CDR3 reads CASSKTDRVDEQFF. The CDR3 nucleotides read TGTGCCAGCAGTAAGACTGATAGGGTCGATGAGCAGTTCTTC.

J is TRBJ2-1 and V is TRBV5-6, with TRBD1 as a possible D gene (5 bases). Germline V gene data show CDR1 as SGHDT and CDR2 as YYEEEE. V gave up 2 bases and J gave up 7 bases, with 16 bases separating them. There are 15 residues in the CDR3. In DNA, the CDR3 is TGTGCCAGCAGCTTAATCAGGGATCAGATTAATGAGCAGTTCTTC. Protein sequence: CASSLIRDQINEQFF.

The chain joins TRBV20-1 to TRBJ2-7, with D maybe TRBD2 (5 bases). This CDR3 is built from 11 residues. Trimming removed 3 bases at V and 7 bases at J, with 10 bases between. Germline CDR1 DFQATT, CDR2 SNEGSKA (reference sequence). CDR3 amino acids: CSARRGREQYF. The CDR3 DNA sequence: TGCAGTGCTAGGCGTGGGAGAGAGCAGTACTTC.

Written as DNA, the CDR3 is TGTGCCAGCGGGACAGAGCTATACAATGAGCAGTTCTTC. Protein: CASGTELYNEQFF. The chain has TRBV11-2 and TRBJ2-1; 7 bases agree with TRBD1. J lost 4 bases, V lost 8 bases, and 5 bases had no gene match. Looked up from germline, CDR1 is SGHAT and CDR2 is FQNNGV. This CDR3 is 13 amino acids long.

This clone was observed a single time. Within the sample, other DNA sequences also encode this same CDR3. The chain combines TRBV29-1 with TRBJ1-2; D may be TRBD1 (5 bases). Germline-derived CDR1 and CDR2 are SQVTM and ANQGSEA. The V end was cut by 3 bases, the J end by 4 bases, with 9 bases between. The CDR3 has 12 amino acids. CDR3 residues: CSVEVQGYGYTF. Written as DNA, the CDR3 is TGCAGCGTTGAGGTCCAGGGCTATGGCTACACCTTC.

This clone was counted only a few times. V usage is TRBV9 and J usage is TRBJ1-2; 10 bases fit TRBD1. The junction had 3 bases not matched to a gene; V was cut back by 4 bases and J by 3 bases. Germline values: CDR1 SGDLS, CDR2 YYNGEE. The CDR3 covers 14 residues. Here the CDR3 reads CASSSGTGDYGYTF. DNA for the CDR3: TGTGCCAGCAGCAGCGGGACAGGGGACTATGGCTACACCTTC.

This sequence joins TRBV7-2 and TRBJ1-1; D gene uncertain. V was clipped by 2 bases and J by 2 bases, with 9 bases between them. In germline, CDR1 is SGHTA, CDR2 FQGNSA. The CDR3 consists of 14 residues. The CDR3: CASSLQSGNTEAFF. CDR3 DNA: TGTGCCAGCAGCTTACAAAGCGGTAACACTGAAGCTTTCTTT.

CDR3 protein: CAWRPVSTEAFF. In nucleotides, the CDR3 is TGTGCCTGGAGACCAGTGAGCACTGAAGCTTTCTTT. The chain combines TRBV30 with TRBJ1-1; D uncertain. Trimming cost V 3 bases and J 4 bases, with 9 bases left between them. The CDR3 is 12 amino acids. Germline loops: CDR1 GTSNPN, CDR2 SVGIG (reference sequence).

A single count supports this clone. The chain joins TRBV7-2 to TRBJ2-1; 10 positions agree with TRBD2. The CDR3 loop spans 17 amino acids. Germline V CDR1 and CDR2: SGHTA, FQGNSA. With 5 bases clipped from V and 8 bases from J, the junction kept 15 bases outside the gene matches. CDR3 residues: CASSPTAAGGRFYEQFF. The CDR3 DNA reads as TGTGCCAGCAGCCCCACAGCAGCGGGGGGGCGGTTCTATGAGCAGTTCTTC. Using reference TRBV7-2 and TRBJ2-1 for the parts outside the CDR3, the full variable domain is GAGVSQSPSNKVTEKGKDVELRCDPISGHTALYWYRQSLGQGLEFLIYFQGNSAPDKSGLPSDRFSAERTGGSVSTLTIQRTQQEDSAVYLCASSPTAAGGRFYEQFFGPGTRLTVL.

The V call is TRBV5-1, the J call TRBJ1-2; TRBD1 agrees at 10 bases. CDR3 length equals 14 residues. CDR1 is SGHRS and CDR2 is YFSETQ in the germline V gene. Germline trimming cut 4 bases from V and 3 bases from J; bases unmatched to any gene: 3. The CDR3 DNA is TGCGCCAGCAGCGCCGGGACAGGGGACTATGGCTACACCTTC. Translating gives CASSAGTGDYGYTF.